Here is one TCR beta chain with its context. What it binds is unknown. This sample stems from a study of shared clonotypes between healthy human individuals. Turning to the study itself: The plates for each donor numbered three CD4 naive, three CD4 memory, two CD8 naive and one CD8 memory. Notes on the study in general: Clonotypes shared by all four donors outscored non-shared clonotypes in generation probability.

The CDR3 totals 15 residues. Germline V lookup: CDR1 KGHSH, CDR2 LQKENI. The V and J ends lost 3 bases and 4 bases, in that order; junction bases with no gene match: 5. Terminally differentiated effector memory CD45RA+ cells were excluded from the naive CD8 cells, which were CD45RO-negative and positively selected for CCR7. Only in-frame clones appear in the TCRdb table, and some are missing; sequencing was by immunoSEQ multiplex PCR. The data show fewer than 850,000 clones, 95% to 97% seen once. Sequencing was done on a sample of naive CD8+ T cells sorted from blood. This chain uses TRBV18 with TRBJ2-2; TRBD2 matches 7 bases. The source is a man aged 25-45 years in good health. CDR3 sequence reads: CASSPFREGTGELFF. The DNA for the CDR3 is TGTGCCAGCTCACCCTTCAGGGAGGGCACCGGGGAGCTGTTTTTT.